Given below is one TCR beta chain in context. Its antigen remains unidentified. This specimen belongs to a study of esophageal squamous cell carcinoma under preoperative chemotherapy. Between the trimmed V and J ends, which lost 3 bases and 8 bases, there was a span of 11 bases. Germline V CDR1 and CDR2: MNHNS, SASEGT. This CDR3 is built from 13 residues. Time point in this sample: before preoperative PTX-NDP chemotherapy. Findings and limits, study-wide: After paclitaxel-nedaplatin, abundant clones were more likely to contract than amplify.

TCRdb processed the PCR reads anew with MiXCR; each CDR3 protein has one entry. This sample has roughly 30,000 distinct CDR3 sequences, with roughly 50% found just once. The origin of this receptor is a human donor with esophageal squamous cell carcinoma. The donor label of this sample is uncertain. The sample was acquired from a patient given preoperative chemotherapy. The genes are TRBV6-1 and TRBJ2-1, with a possible D match to TRBD1 (6 bases). The CDR3, as DNA: TGTGCCAGCAGTGACCCCCCAGGGGATGAGCAGTTCTTC. It translates to CASSDPPGDEQFF.